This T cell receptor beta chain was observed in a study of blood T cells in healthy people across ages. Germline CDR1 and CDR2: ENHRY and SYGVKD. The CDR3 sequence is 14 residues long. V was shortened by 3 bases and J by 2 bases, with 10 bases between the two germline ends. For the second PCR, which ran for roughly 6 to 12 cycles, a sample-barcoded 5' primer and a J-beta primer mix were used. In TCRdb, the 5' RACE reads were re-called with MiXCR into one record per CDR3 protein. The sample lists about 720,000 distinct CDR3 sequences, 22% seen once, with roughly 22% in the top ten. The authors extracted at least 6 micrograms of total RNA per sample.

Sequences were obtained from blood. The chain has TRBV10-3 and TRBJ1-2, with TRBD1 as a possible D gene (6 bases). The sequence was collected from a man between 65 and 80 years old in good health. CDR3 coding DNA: TGTGCCATCAGTGATCCGACAGGCAACTATGGCTACACCTTC. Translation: CAISDPTGNYGYTF.